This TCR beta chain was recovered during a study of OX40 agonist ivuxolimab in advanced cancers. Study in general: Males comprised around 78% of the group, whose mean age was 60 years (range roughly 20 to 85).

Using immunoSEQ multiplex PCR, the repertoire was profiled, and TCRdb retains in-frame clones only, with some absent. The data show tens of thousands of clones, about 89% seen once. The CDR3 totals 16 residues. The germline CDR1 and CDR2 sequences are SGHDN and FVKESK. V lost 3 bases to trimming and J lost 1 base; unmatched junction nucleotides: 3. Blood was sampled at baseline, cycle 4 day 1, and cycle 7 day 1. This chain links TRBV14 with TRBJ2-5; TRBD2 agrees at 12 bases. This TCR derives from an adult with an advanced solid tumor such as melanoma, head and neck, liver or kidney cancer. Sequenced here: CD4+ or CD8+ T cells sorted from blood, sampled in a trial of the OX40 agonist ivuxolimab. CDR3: CASSQGLAGLQETQYF. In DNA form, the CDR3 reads TGTGCCAGCAGCCAGGGACTAGCGGGTCTCCAAGAGACCCAGTACTTC. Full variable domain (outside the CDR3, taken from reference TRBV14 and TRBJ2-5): EAGVTQFPSHSVIEKGQTVTLRCDPISGHDNLYWYRRVMGKEIKFLLHFVKESKQDESGMPNNRFLAERTGGTYSTLKVQPAELEDSGVYFCASSQGLAGLQETQYFGPGTRLLVL.